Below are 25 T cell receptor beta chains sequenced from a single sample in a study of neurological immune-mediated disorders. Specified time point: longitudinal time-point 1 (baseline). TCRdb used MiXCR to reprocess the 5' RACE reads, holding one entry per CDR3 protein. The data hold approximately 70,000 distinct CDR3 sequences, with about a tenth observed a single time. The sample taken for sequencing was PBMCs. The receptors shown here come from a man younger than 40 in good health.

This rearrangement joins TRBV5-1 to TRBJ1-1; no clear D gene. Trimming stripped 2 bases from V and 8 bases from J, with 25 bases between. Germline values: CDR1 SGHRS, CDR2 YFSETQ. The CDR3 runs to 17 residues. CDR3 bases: TGCGCCAGCAGCTTTTCGTCGAGTTTGTTGTCAGGCCAAGAAGCTTTCTTT. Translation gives CASSFSSSLLSGQEAFF.

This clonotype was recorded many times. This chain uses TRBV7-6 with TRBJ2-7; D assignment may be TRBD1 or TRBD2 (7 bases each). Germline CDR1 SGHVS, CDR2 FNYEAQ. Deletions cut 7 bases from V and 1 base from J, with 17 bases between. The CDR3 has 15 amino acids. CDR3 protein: CASTLAQGGSYEQYF. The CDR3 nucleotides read TGTGCCAGCACCCTAGCGCAGGGGGGGTCCTACGAGCAGTACTTC.

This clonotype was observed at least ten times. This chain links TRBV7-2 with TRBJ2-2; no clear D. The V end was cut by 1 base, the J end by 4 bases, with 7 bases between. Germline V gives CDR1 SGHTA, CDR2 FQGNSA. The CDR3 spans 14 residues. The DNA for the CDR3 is TGTGCCAGCAGCTTAGTGGGGTTCACCGGGGAGCTGTTTTTT. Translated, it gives CASSLVGFTGELFF.

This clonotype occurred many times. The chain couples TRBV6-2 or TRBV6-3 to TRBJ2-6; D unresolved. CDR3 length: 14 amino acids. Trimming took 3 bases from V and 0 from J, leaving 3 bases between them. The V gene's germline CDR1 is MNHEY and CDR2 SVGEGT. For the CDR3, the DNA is TGTGCCAGCAGTTATTTCTCTGGGGCCAACGTCCTGACTTTC. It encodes CASSYFSGANVLTF.

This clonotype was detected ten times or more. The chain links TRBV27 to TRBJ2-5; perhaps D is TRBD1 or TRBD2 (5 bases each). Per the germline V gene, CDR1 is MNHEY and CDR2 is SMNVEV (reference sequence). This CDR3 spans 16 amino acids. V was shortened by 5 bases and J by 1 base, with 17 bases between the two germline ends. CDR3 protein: CASSPFTRGPQETQYF. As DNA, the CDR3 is TGTGCCAGCAGTCCGTTTACTAGGGGCCCCCAAGAGACCCAGTACTTC.

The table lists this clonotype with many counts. CDR3 region: CASSKGQGALGGELFF. Here the CDR3 DNA reads TGTGCCAGCAGCAAAGGACAGGGGGCGCTTGGCGGGGAGCTGTTTTTT. The chain recombines TRBV7-8 with TRBJ2-2, with TRBD1 matching over 11 bases. Germline trimming cut 5 bases from V and 7 bases from J; bases unmatched to any gene: 9. This CDR3 contains 16 residues. The germline V gene has CDR1 SGHVS and CDR2 FQNEAQ.

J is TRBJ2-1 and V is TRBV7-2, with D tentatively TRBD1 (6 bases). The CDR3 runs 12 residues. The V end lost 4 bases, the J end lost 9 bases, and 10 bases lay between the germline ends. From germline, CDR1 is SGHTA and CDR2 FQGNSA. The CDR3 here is CASSWGQVEQFF. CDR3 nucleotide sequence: TGTGCCAGCAGCTGGGGACAAGTTGAGCAGTTCTTC.

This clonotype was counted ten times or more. The CDR3 bases are TGTGCCAGCAGCGTAGGAGGGGACAAAGAGACCCAGTACTTC. Translating gives CASSVGGDKETQYF. The chain carries TRBV9 and TRBJ2-5, with a possible D match to TRBD1 (6 bases). The V end lost 0 bases, the J end lost 3 bases, and 9 bases lay between the germline ends. The CDR3 sequence is 14 residues long. Germline CDR1 and CDR2: SGDLS and YYNGEE. Combining the CDR3 with reference TRBV9 and TRBJ2-5 gives the whole variable domain DSGVTQTPKHLITATGQRVTLRCSPRSGDLSVYWYQQSLDQGLQFLIQYYNGEERAKGNILERFSAQQFPDLHSELNLSSLELGDSALYFCASSVGGDKETQYFGPGTRLLVL.

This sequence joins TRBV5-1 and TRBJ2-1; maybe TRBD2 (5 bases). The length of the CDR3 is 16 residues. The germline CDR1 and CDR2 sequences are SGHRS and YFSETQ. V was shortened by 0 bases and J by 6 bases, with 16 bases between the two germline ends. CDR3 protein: CASSLGTAEGVNEQFF. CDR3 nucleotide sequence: TGCGCCAGCAGCTTGGGGACGGCTGAGGGCGTCAATGAGCAGTTCTTC.

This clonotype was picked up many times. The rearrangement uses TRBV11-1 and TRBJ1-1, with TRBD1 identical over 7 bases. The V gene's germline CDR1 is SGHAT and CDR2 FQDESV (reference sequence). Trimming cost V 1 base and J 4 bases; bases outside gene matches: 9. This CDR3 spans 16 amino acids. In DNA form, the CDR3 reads TGTGCCAGCAGCTTAGTCCCTGACAGGGAGGTCACTGAAGCTTTCTTT. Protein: CASSLVPDREVTEAFF. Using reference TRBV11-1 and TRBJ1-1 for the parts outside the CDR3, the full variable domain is EAEVAQSPRYKITEKSQAVAFWCDPISGHATLYWYRQILGQGPELLVQFQDESVVDDSQLPKDRFSAERLKGVDSTLKIQPAELGDSAMYLCASSLVPDREVTEAFFGQGTRLTVV.

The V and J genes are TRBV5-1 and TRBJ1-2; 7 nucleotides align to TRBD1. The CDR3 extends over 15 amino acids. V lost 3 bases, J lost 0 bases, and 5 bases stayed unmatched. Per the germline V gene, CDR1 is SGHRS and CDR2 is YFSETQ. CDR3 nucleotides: TGCGCCAGCAGCTCACAGGGGACTTCTAACTATGGCTACACCTTC. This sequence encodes CASSSQGTSNYGYTF.

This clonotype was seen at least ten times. CDR3 nucleotides: TGTGCCAGCAGCCAAGTTGTCGCTAGCGGGATCTACAATGAGCAGTTCTTC. It yields the protein CASSQVVASGIYNEQFF. The chain has TRBV4-2 and TRBJ2-1; 9 bases agree with TRBD2. The V gene's germline CDR1 is LGHNA and CDR2 YNFKEQ. The length of the CDR3 is 17 residues. Trimming cost V 1 base and J 3 bases; bases outside gene matches: 7.

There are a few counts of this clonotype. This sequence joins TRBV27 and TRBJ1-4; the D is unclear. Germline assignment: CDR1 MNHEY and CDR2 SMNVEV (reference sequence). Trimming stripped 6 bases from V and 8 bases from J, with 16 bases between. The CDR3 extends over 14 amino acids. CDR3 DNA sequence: TGTGCCAGCAGCAAGCGAACCATGAGGGAAAAACTGTTTTTT. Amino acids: CASSKRTMREKLFF.

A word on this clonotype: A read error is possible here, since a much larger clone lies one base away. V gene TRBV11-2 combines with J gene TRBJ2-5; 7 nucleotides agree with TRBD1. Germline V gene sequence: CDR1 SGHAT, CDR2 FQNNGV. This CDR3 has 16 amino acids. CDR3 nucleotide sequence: TGTGCCAGCAGCTTAGGACCCGGGACAGCACAAGACACCCAGTACTTC. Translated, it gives CASSLGPGTAQDTQYF.

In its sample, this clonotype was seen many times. CDR3 amino acids: CASSVPTNTEAFF. CDR3 sequence (DNA): TGTGCCAGCAGCGTACCTACGAACACTGAAGCTTTCTTT. This chain joins TRBV9 and TRBJ1-1; D is uncertain. The CDR3 runs 13 residues. The V and J ends lost 1 base and 1 base respectively, with 5 bases between them. Germline lookup yields CDR1 SGDLS and CDR2 YYNGEE.

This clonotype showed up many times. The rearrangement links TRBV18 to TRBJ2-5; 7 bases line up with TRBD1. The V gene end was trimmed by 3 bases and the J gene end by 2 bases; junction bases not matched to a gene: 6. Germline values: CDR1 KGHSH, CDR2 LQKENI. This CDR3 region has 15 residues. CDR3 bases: TGTGCCAGCTCACCCAACAGGGGCGTACAAGAGACCCAGTACTTC. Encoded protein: CASSPNRGVQETQYF.

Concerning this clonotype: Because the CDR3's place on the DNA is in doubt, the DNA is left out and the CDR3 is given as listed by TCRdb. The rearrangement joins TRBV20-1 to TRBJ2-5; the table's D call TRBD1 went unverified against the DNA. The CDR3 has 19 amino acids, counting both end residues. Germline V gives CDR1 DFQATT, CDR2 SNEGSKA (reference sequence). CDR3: CTAREDYGYTFGSGTEQYF.

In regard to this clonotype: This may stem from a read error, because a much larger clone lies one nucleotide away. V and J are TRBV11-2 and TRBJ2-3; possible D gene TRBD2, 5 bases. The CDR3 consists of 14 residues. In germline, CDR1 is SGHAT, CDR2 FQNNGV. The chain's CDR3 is CASSLATRPDTHYF. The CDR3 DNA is TGTGCCAGCAGCTTAGCCACTAGACCTGATACGCATTATTTT.

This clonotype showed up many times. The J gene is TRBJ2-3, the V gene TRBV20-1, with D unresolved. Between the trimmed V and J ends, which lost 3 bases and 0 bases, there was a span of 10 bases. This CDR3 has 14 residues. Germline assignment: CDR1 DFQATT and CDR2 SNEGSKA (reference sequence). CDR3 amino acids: CSARADPSTDTQYF. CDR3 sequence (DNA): TGCAGTGCTAGGGCGGACCCTAGCACAGATACGCAGTATTTT.

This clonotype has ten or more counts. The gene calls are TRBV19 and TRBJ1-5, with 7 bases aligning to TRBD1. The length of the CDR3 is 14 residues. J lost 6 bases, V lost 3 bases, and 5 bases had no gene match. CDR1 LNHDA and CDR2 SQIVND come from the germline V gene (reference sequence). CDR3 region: CASSIRQGGQPQHF. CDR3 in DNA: TGTGCCAGTAGTATTCGACAGGGCGGTCAGCCCCAGCATTTT.

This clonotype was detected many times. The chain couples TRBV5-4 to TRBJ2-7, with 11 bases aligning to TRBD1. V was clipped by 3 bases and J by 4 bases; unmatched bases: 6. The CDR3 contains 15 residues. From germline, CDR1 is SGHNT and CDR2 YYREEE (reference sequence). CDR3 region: CASSSPGQGEYEQYF. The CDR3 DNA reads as TGTGCCAGCAGCTCGCCGGGACAGGGGGAATACGAGCAGTACTTC.

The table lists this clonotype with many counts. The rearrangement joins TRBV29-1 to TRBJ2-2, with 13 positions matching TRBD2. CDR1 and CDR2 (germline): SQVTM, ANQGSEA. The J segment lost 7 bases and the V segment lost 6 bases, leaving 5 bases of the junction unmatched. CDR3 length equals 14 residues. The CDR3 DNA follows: TGCAGCGTGGGGACTAGCGGGATCGGCGGGGAGCTGTTTTTT. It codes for CSVGTSGIGGELFF.

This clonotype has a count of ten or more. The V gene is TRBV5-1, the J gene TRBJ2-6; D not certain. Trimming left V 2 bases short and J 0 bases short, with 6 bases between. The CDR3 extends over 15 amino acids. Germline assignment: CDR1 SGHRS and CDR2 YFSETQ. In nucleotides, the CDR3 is TGCGCCAGCAGCTTACAGCGCTCTGGGGCCAACGTCCTGACTTTC. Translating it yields CASSLQRSGANVLTF.

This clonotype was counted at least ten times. In DNA, the CDR3 is TGCGCCAGCAGCCAACAGGGGGCGAACACCGGGGAGCTGTTTTTT. It is translated as CASSQQGANTGELFF. The chain couples TRBV5-1 to TRBJ2-2, with 8 bases that match TRBD1. CDR1 is SGHRS, CDR2 YFSETQ, per germline. This CDR3 spans 15 amino acids. Unmatched junction bases numbered 2, after V lost 4 bases and J lost 0 bases.

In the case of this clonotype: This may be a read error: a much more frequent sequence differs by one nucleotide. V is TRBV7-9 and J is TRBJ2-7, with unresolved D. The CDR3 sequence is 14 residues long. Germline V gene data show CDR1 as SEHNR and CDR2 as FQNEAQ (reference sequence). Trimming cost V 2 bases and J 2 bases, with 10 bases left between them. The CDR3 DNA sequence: TGTGCCAGCAGCTTATGTTCAGCAGCCTACGAGCAGTACTTC. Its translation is CASSLCSAAYEQYF.